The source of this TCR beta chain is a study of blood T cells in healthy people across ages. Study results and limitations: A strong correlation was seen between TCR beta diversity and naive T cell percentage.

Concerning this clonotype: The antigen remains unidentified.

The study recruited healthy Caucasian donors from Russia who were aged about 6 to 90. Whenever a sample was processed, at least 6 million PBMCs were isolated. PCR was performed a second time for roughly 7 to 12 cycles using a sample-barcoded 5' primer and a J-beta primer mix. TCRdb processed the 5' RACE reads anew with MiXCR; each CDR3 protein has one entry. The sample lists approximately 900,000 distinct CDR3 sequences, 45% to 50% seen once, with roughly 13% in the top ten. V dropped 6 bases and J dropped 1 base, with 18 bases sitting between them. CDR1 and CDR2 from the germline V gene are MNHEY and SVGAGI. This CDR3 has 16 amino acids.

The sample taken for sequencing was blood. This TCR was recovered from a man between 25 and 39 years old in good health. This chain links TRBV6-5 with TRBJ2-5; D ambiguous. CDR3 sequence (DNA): TGTGCCAGCAGACACGTCTCGGTGAAGGGCCAAGAGACCCAGTACTTC. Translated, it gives CASRHVSVKGQETQYF.